This T cell receptor (beta chain) was identified during a study of Ad26.COV2.S vaccination and SARS-CoV-2 variants. Broader study findings: Analyses that measured TCR breadth and depth may have underestimated total T cell responses.

J was trimmed by 5 bases and V by 0 bases; bases with no gene match: 8. This CDR3 region has 16 residues. CDR1 is SGHDN and CDR2 is FVKESK in the germline V gene. Regarding treatment: around 19 received Ad26.COV2.S at low or high dose, single or two shots; about 5 received placebo; per-sample allocation not given. Samples analyzed were those drawn on day 63 after the first vaccine or placebo injection. Its platform was an Ad26 vector, and its expressed antigen was Wuhan-strain SARS-CoV-2 spike. TCRdb keeps only in-frame clones here, not all; method: immunoSEQ multiplex PCR. The sample holds about 390,000 clones, less than 90% seen once. A word on this clone: The antigen remains undetermined.

This chain connects TRBV14 to TRBJ1-2; 8 nucleotides agree with TRBD1. The sample consisted of peripheral blood, taken in a trial of Ad26.COV2.S vaccine versus placebo. The TCR was taken from a person aged 18 to 65 who received the Ad26.COV2.S COVID-19 vaccine or a placebo. The DNA of the CDR3 is TGTGCCAGCAGCCAAGATACGGACAGGGTAGAATATGGCTACACCTTC. It specifies CASSQDTDRVEYGYTF.